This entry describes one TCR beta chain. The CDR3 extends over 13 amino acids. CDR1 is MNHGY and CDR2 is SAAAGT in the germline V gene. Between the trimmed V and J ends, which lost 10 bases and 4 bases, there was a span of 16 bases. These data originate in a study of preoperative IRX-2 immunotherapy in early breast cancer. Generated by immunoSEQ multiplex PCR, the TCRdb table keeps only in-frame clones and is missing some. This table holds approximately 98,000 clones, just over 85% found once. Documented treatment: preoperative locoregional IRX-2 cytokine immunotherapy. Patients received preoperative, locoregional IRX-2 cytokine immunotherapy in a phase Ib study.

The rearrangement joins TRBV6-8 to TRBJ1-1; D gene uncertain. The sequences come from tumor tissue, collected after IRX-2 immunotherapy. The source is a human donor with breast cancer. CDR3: CAITPEGGTEAFF. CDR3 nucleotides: TGTGCCATCACCCCCGAGGGAGGCACTGAAGCTTTCTTT.